The 28 T cell receptor beta chains below come from one sample, sequenced in a study of blood T cell repertoires in COVID-19. The protocol was immunoSEQ multiplex PCR, while the TCRdb copy is restricted to in-frame clones and leaves out a portion. This sample has approximately 99,000 clones, with over 75% found just once. The specimen was peripheral blood. The receptors were sampled from a woman between 65 and 79 years old with acute or convalescent COVID-19.

V usage is TRBV11-2 and J usage is TRBJ2-1; 7 nucleotides agree with TRBD2. Germline trimming cut 6 bases from V and 2 bases from J; bases unmatched to any gene: 10. CDR1 is SGHAT, CDR2 FQNNGV, per germline. This CDR3 has 16 amino acids. The CDR3: CASSFAWGGAYNEQFF. For the CDR3, the DNA is TGTGCCAGCAGTTTCGCCTGGGGGGGGGCCTACAATGAGCAGTTCTTC.

This sequence joins TRBV4-1 and TRBJ1-3; a possible D gene is TRBD1 (5 bases). Germline V gene lookup returns CDR1 MGHRA and CDR2 YSYEKL. This CDR3 comprises 17 residues. Trimming removed 1 base at V and 0 bases at J, with 13 bases between. The CDR3: CASSQGRGGGSGNTIYF. CDR3 nucleotide sequence: TGCGCCAGCAGCCAAGGGCGCGGGGGAGGCTCTGGAAACACCATATATTTT.

The chain joins TRBV15 to TRBJ1-1, with D perhaps matching TRBD1 (6 bases). This CDR3 is built from 16 residues. V lost 2 bases, J lost 7 bases, and 20 bases lay in between. Germline loops: CDR1 LNHNV, CDR2 YYDKDF (reference sequence). In DNA, the CDR3 is TGTGCCACCAGCAGATACCGGGACATCGAACAGAGTGAAGCTTTCTTT. Protein sequence: CATSRYRDIEQSEAFF. The full variable domain, completed using reference TRBV15 and TRBJ1-1, is DAMVIQNPRYQVTQFGKPVTLSCSQTLNHNVMYWYQQKSSQAPKLLFHYYDKDFNNEADTPDNFQSRRPNTSFCFLDIRSPGLGDTAMYLCATSRYRDIEQSEAFFGQGTRLTVV.

This rearrangement joins TRBV5-6 to TRBJ2-7; weak D call: TRBD2 (6 bases). V lost 2 bases, J lost 4 bases, and 13 bases lay in between. CDR1 is SGHDT and CDR2 is YYEEEE in the germline V gene. CDR3 length: 14 residues. The CDR3 DNA follows: TGTGCCAGCAGCTTCGGGGGAGGTTGGTACGAGCAGTACTTC. The encoded protein is CASSFGGGWYEQYF.

The V call is TRBV2, the J call TRBJ1-1; 8 positions agree with TRBD1. Germline V gene lookup returns CDR1 SNHLY and CDR2 FYNNEI. This CDR3 comprises 14 residues. V shed 10 bases and J 0 bases; nucleotides not matched to a gene: 7. The CDR3 spells CAINRGVMNTEAFF. In nucleotides, the CDR3 is TGTGCCATCAACAGGGGGGTCATGAACACTGAAGCTTTCTTT.

The chain has TRBV19 and TRBJ1-6; D ambiguous. This CDR3 comprises 12 residues. CDR1 and CDR2 (germline): LNHDA, SQIVND (reference sequence). V was cut by 6 bases and J by 7 bases, with 7 bases left in between. Written as DNA, the CDR3 is TGTGCCAGTAGAAGGAGGAATTCACCCCTCCACTTT. Translation gives CASRRRNSPLHF.

The chain has TRBV30 and TRBJ1-4; 8 nucleotides agree with TRBD1. This CDR3 has 14 amino acids. From germline, CDR1 is GTSNPN and CDR2 SVGIG (reference sequence). V shed 3 bases and J 7 bases; nucleotides not matched to a gene: 7. In nucleotides, the CDR3 is TGTGCCTGGAGCAGGGGGCATAGCGGTGAAAAACTGTTTTTT. This codes for CAWSRGHSGEKLFF.

This clone was counted a few times. The chain recombines TRBV19 with TRBJ1-5; the D is unclear. Germline lookup yields CDR1 LNHDA and CDR2 SQIVND (reference sequence). The CDR3 totals 14 residues. The V and J ends lost 2 bases and 0 bases respectively, with 5 bases between them. CDR3 sequence: CASSITSSNQPQHF. Here the CDR3 DNA reads TGTGCCAGTAGTATAACAAGTAGCAATCAGCCCCAGCATTTT.

This rearrangement joins TRBV7-2 to TRBJ2-3; TRBD2 is a possible D gene (7 bases). The CDR3 extends over 18 amino acids. From germline, CDR1 is SGHTA and CDR2 FQGNSA. The ends were cut back, 4 bases at V and 0 bases at J, with 20 bases in the middle. CDR3 coding DNA: TGTGCCAGCAGCTCGCCCCTCGGGGGGCACCATAGCACAGATACGCAGTATTTT. This gives the protein CASSSPLGGHHSTDTQYF. Drawing the rest from reference TRBV7-2 and TRBJ2-3, the complete variable domain is GAGVSQSPSNKVTEKGKDVELRCDPISGHTALYWYRQSLGQGLEFLIYFQGNSAPDKSGLPSDRFSAERTGGSVSTLTIQRTQQEDSAVYLCASSSPLGGHHSTDTQYFGPGTRLTVL.

V gene TRBV5-1 combines with J gene TRBJ2-1; tentatively, D is TRBD2 (5 bases). In germline, CDR1 is SGHRS, CDR2 YFSETQ. This CDR3 is 14 amino acids long. The ends were cut back, 3 bases at V and 4 bases at J, with 11 bases in the middle. CDR3 sequence (DNA): TGCGCCAGCAGCTCTGGACTTCATTACAATGAGCAGTTCTTC. This encodes CASSSGLHYNEQFF.

The rearrangement joins TRBV7-8 to TRBJ2-3, with D perhaps matching TRBD1 (5 bases). This CDR3 comprises 16 residues. Looked up from germline, CDR1 is SGHVS and CDR2 is FQNEAQ. The V and J ends lost 3 bases and 2 bases respectively, with 15 bases between them. CDR3 region: CASSLDLGGATDTQYF. The CDR3, as DNA: TGTGCCAGCAGCTTGGACCTAGGTGGGGCCACAGATACGCAGTATTTT.

For the CDR3, the DNA is TGTGCCAGCAGCTATCTAGCGGTGAGCTCCTACAATGAGCAGTTCTTC. Residues: CASSYLAVSSYNEQFF. V usage is TRBV5-6 and J usage is TRBJ2-1, with 7 bases lining up with TRBD2. The V gene end was trimmed by 3 bases and the J gene end by 0 bases; junction bases not matched to a gene: 6. Germline assignment: CDR1 SGHDT and CDR2 YYEEEE. This CDR3 region has 16 residues.

This clone occurred once. The gene calls are TRBV11-3 and TRBJ2-3; D gene unclear. The CDR3 spans 13 residues. Between the trimmed V and J ends, which lost 0 bases and 6 bases, there was a span of 7 bases. From germline, CDR1 is SGHNT and CDR2 YENEEA. CDR3 amino acids: CASSLEYEDTQYF. The CDR3 DNA follows: TGTGCCAGCAGCTTAGAATACGAGGATACGCAGTATTTT.

J is TRBJ2-3 and V is TRBV18; 10 bases are a match to TRBD1. CDR1 and CDR2 (germline): KGHSH, LQKENI. CDR3 length equals 15 residues. Trimming took 3 bases from V and 3 from J; bases not matched to a gene: 3. CDR3 residues: CASSPGQGVTDTQYF. As DNA, the CDR3 is TGTGCCAGCTCACCCGGACAGGGGGTTACAGATACGCAGTATTTT.

V is TRBV6-5 and J is TRBJ1-2, with 8 bases identical to TRBD1. V shed 6 bases and J 5 bases; nucleotides not matched to a gene: 5. The CDR3 loop spans 13 amino acids. The germline V gene encodes CDR1 MNHEY and CDR2 SVGAGI. CDR3 protein: CASRAGQEYGYTF. CDR3 nucleotide sequence: TGTGCCAGCAGGGCGGGACAGGAATATGGCTACACCTTC.

V and J are TRBV25-1 and TRBJ1-5; D not certain. CDR3 length equals 15 residues. V shed 2 bases and J shed 0 bases, with 8 bases lying between them. CDR1 is MGHDK and CDR2 is SYGVNS in the germline V gene. CDR3 sequence: CASSEGGNSNQPQHF. CDR3 DNA: TGTGCCAGCAGTGAAGGAGGGAATAGCAATCAGCCCCAGCATTTT.

The chain uses TRBV7-8 and TRBJ2-1, with D maybe TRBD1 (5 bases). The CDR3 is 19 residues long. CDR1 SGHVS and CDR2 FQNEAQ come from the germline V gene. Trimming took 1 base from V and 4 from J, leaving 23 bases between them. CDR3 sequence (DNA): TGTGCCAGCAGCTTAGGAGGCGCGACAGCCTCGTTGGGATACAATGAGCAGTTCTTC. It codes for CASSLGGATASLGYNEQFF.

The gene calls are TRBV10-3 and TRBJ2-5, with 9 bases identical to TRBD2. The J segment lost 5 bases and the V segment lost 3 bases, leaving 4 bases of the junction unmatched. The CDR3 extends over 14 amino acids. Germline V gene data show CDR1 as ENHRY and CDR2 as SYGVKD. The CDR3, as DNA: TGTGCCATCAGTGACTATAGCGGGAGTGAGACCCAGTACTTC. Protein product: CAISDYSGSETQYF.

The rearrangement joins TRBV15 to TRBJ1-1, with 7 bases aligning to TRBD1. Germline V lookup: CDR1 LNHNV, CDR2 YYDKDF (reference sequence). Trimming at V came to 0 bases and at J to 8 bases, leaving 6 bases not matched to a gene. This CDR3 has 14 amino acids. CDR3 sequence: CATSRDEGTAEAFF. The CDR3 coding sequence is TGTGCCACCAGCAGAGATGAAGGGACAGCCGAAGCTTTCTTT.

The chain employs TRBV27 and TRBJ2-6, with TRBD1 matching 8 bases. Germline loops: CDR1 MNHEY, CDR2 SMNVEV (reference sequence). This CDR3 is built from 16 residues. The V segment lost 5 bases and the J segment 4 bases; nucleotides outside the gene matches: 7. In DNA form, the CDR3 reads TGTGCCAGCAGTGCCTCAGGGGGCGTGGGGGCCAACGTCCTGACTTTC. Translated: CASSASGGVGANVLTF.

V and J are TRBV19 and TRBJ1-2, with 8 bases fitting TRBD1. The trim removed 6 bases at V and 3 bases at J, leaving 9 bases unmatched. This CDR3 is built from 15 residues. Germline assignment: CDR1 LNHDA and CDR2 SQIVND (reference sequence). DNA for the CDR3: TGTGCCAGTAGCCTACGACAGGGGAATGACTATGGCTACACCTTC. Translation gives CASSLRQGNDYGYTF. The full variable domain, in which reference TRBV19 and TRBJ1-2 provide the parts outside the CDR3, is DGGITQSPKYLFRKEGQNVTLSCEQNLNHDAMYWYRQDPGQGLRLIYYSQIVNDFQKGDIAEGYSVSREKKESFPLTVTSAQKNPTAFYLCASSLRQGNDYGYTFGSGTRLTVV.

The rearrangement joins TRBV10-3 to TRBJ1-5; maybe TRBD1 (6 bases). With 6 bases removed from V and 4 bases from J, the gap between germline ends came to 13 bases. The CDR3 has 14 amino acids. CDR1 ENHRY and CDR2 SYGVKD come from the germline V gene. CDR3 sequence reads: CAIRAQGANQPQHF. The CDR3, as DNA: TGTGCCATCAGGGCACAGGGCGCGAATCAGCCCCAGCATTTT.

J is TRBJ2-1 and V is TRBV3-1 (or the pseudogene TRBV3-2); a weak D match, TRBD1 (5 bases). With 2 bases removed from V and 1 base from J, the gap between germline ends came to 9 bases. CDR1 is LGHDT and CDR2 is YNNKEL in the germline V gene (reference sequence). The CDR3 has 15 amino acids. In nucleotides, the CDR3 is TGTGCCAGCAGCCAATCTAGGGGTTCCTACAATGAGCAGTTCTTC. Its protein is CASSQSRGSYNEQFF.

The chain employs TRBV28 and TRBJ2-1; TRBD2 agrees at 11 bases. The J segment lost 8 bases and the V segment lost 8 bases, leaving 8 bases of the junction unmatched. Germline values: CDR1 MDHEN, CDR2 SYDVKM. The CDR3 is made up of 14 amino acids. CDR3 protein: CASRASGRRYEQFF. CDR3 nucleotides: TGTGCCAGCCGGGCTAGCGGGAGGAGGTATGAGCAGTTCTTC.

CDR3 nucleotides: TGTGCCAGCAGTCGAGAGACAGGTGGGGGTACTGAAGCTTTCTTT. Translating it yields CASSRETGGGTEAFF. V usage is TRBV28 and J usage is TRBJ1-1, with D tentatively TRBD1 (6 bases). Trimming removed 5 bases at V and 5 bases at J, with 18 bases between. The CDR3 sequence is 15 residues long. Germline-derived CDR1 and CDR2 are MDHEN and SYDVKM.

The chain couples TRBV6-4 to TRBJ1-6, with D perhaps matching TRBD1 (5 bases). The CDR3 extends over 17 amino acids. V lost 11 bases, J lost 3 bases, and 23 bases lay in between. Germline CDR1 reads MRHNA; CDR2 reads SNTAGT. CDR3 sequence: CAPIGEEDGVYNSPLHF. The CDR3 nucleotides are TGTGCCCCCATAGGGGAAGAGGACGGCGTCTATAATTCACCCCTCCACTTT.

The chain links TRBV9 to TRBJ2-5; TRBD1 matches 7 bases. Looked up from germline, CDR1 is SGDLS and CDR2 is YYNGEE. The trim removed 3 bases at V and 7 bases at J, leaving 9 bases unmatched. The CDR3 covers 14 residues. CDR3 coding DNA: TGTGCCAGCAGCGAGACAGGGTTGAGGGCGACCCAGTACTTC. This gives the protein CASSETGLRATQYF.

This chain connects TRBV5-4 to TRBJ2-1; 7 bases fit TRBD1. The germline CDR1 and CDR2 sequences are SGHNT and YYREEE (reference sequence). The CDR3 sequence is 12 residues long. V lost 4 bases and J lost 9; bases outside the gene matches: 4. The CDR3 region is CASSGDSSEQFF. As DNA, the CDR3 is TGTGCCAGCAGCGGGGACAGCTCTGAGCAGTTCTTC.